Following are 3 T cell receptor beta chains from one sample sequenced in a study of T cells in Graves' hyperthyroidism and ophthalmopathy. From RNA transcripts, TCR beta CDR3 regions were amplified. In the first-round RT-PCR of the TCR CDR3, the HTBI primer set was used. In TCRdb, the multiplex PCR reads were re-called with MiXCR into one record per CDR3 protein. This table has 620,000 or so distinct CDR3 sequences, 14% appearing once. The sequenced sample was blood. The source of these receptors is a woman in her fifties or sixties with Graves' ophthalmopathy.

This clonotype was observed at least ten times. The CDR3 DNA is TGTGCCAGCAGTTTAGCGGGAAGGGGCACCGGGGAGCTGTTTTTT. This translates into CASSLAGRGTGELFF. The J gene is TRBJ2-2, the V gene TRBV12-3 or TRBV12-4; a weak D match, TRBD1 (5 bases). Trimming pared 0 bases from V and 4 bases from J, leaving 9 bases between. The CDR3 runs to 15 residues.

This clonotype has ten or more counts. The chain is built from TRBV11-2 and TRBJ2-2; a weak D match, TRBD1 (5 bases). The CDR3 runs to 15 residues. From germline, CDR1 is SGHAT and CDR2 FQNNGV. Trimming took off 2 bases at V and 3 bases at J, with 10 bases between the two ends. CDR3 sequence: CASSLRGWDTGELFF. CDR3 in DNA: TGTGCCAGCAGCTTAAGGGGATGGGACACCGGGGAGCTGTTTTTT.

V is TRBV20-1 and J is TRBJ2-3; perhaps D is TRBD1 or TRBD2 (5 bases each). This CDR3 comprises 15 residues. The V end was cut by 3 bases, the J end by 1 base, with 14 bases between. The germline V gene has CDR1 DFQATT and CDR2 SNEGSKA (reference sequence). The CDR3 DNA sequence: TGCAGTGCTAGGAAGTACGGGGCCCGCACAGATACGCAGTATTTT. Translated, it gives CSARKYGARTDTQYF.